The source of this T cell receptor (beta chain) is a study of T cells in Graves' hyperthyroidism and ophthalmopathy. This clonotype showed up many times. TCR beta CDR3 regions were amplified from RNA. The primer set for the first-round RT-PCR of the TCR CDR3 was HTBI. TCRdb fed the multiplex PCR reads into MiXCR, producing one record per CDR3 protein. The sample lists roughly 500,000 distinct CDR3 sequences, about 16% occurring once. The sequenced sample was blood. The clonotype originates from a woman in her twenties or thirties with Graves' ophthalmopathy.

CDR3 loop: CSARDPTSGVNNEQFF. The CDR3 DNA follows: TGCAGTGCTAGAGATCCCACTAGCGGAGTCAACAATGAGCAGTTCTTC. V usage is TRBV20-1 and J usage is TRBJ2-1; 8 bases agree with TRBD2. The CDR3 is made up of 16 amino acids. The ends lost 0 bases at V and 5 bases at J; junction bases unmatched: 9. Germline-derived CDR1 and CDR2 are DFQATT and SNEGSKA (reference sequence).